The rows below give T cell receptor beta chains drawn from one sample of a study of blood T cell repertoires in COVID-19. Profiling relied on immunoSEQ multiplex PCR, and the TCRdb table lists in-frame clones only, not all of them. The data contain 250,000 to 300,000 clones, under 95% of them singletons. Sequencing used PBMCs or T cells enriched from blood (not recorded which). The source of these receptors is a middle-aged woman with acute COVID-19. The CDR3 runs from the conserved cysteine through the conserved F or W.

TRBJ2-1 TRBV11-1 CASSFSDNEQFF
TRBJ1-2 TRBV5-6 CASRERGLFAGYTF
TRBJ2-1 TRBV25-1 CASSEDSMDEQFF
TRBJ1-2 TRBV5-1 CASSPGQTNYGYTF
TRBJ2-7 TRBV29-1 CSVESVGSGSSEQYF
TRBJ2-2 TRBV7-9 CASSPGGRTGELFF
TRBJ1-3 TRBV19 CASSIQGLSGNTIYF
TRBJ2-1 TRBV7-6 CASSFLSGEQFF
TRBJ1-1 TRBV5-1 CASSWAGFPEAFF
TRBJ1-2 TRBV3-1/TRBV3-2 CASSQAQTGGYTF
TRBJ2-3 TRBV4-2 CASSPEGGASTDTQYF
TRBJ2-5 TRBV5-1 CASSLAEVRETQYF
TRBJ1-1 TRBV28 CASSLWTSTANTEAFF
TRBJ2-7 TRBV27 CASSLSSSATYEQYF
TRBJ2-3 TRBV9 CASSTGTATTDTQYF
TRBJ2-5 TRBV4-1 CASSQGVGLAGGTRRETQYF
TRBJ1-1 TRBV20-1 CSARGTGAFTSEAFF
TRBJ2-3 TRBV5-4 CASSLGLVSTDTQYF
TRBJ2-2 TRBV4-2 CASSLGGLAGATGELFF
TRBJ1-4 TRBV6-5 CASQGTGGRNEKLFF
TRBJ1-5 TRBV18 CASSIRGGAGNQPQHF
TRBJ1-4 TRBV15 CATSRGVGTGAKKLFF
TRBJ1-4 TRBV11-1 CASSRTGGGEKLFF
TRBJ1-2 TRBV7-2 CASSPTGTGNYGYTF
TRBJ1-3 TRBV5-4 CASSLEGRNTIYF
TRBJ2-7 TRBV5-1 CASSQTGGIGEQYF
TRBJ2-7 TRBV5-1 CASSFDGTGGYEQYF
TRBJ1-3 TRBV5-1 CASSFSSGNGNTIYF
TRBJ2-1 TRBV2 CASMTSGSNEQFF
TRBJ2-2 TRBV9 CASSVDFRIHTGELFF
TRBJ2-3 TRBV3-1/TRBV3-2 CASSHPGDYGTDTQYF
TRBJ2-1 TRBV19 CASSGLAGDYNEQFF
TRBJ2-7 TRBV5-5 CASSLDRTYEQYF
TRBJ2-2 TRBV11-3 CASSLLGVAGELFF
TRBJ2-1 TRBV6-5 CASSSPGGNDEQFF
TRBJ2-7 TRBV5-5 CASSSLPPGLAYEQYF
TRBJ2-3 TRBV30 CAWSVGHTDTQYF
TRBJ2-2 TRBV13 CASTDLAGGLTGELFF
TRBJ2-7 TRBV28 CASSFGGWGEQYF
TRBJ2-1 TRBV6-5 CASRLSGGDNEQFF
TRBJ2-7 TRBV24-1 CATSDYRAPEQYF